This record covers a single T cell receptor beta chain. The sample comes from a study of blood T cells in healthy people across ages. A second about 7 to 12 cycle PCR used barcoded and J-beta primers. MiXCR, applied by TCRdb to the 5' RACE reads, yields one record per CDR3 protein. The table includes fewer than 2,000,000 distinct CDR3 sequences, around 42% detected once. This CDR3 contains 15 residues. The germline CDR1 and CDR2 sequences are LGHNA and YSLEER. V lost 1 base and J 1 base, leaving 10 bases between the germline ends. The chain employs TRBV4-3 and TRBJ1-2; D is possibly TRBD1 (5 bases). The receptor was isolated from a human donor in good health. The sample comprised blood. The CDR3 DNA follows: TGCGCCAGCAGCCAAGGAGGAGGGGTTAACTATGGCTACACCTTC. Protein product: CASSQGGGVNYGYTF.